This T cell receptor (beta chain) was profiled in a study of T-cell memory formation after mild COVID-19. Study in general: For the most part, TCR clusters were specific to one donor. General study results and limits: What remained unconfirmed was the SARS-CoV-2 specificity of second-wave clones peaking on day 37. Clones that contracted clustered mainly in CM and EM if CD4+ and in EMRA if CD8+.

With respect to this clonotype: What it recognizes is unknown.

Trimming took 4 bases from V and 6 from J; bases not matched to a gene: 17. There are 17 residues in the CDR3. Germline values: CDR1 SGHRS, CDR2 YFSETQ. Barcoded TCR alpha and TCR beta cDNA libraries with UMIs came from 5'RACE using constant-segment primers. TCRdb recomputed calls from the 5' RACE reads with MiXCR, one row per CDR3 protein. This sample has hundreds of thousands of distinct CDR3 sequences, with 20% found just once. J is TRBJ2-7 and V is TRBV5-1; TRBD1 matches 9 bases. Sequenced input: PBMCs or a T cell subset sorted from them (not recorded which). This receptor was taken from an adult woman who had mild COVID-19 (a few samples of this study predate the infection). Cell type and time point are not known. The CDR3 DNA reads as TGCGCCAGCAGCCTTCAATCTACCGGGACAGGGCATACCGAGCAGTACTTC. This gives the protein CASSLQSTGTGHTEQYF.